The text below deals with one TCR beta chain. The data stem from a study of blood T cell repertoires in COVID-19. V lost 4 bases, J lost 6 bases, and 5 bases stayed unmatched. CDR1 is MNHEY, CDR2 SVGAGI, per germline. The CDR3 runs 15 residues. Clones were sequenced by immunoSEQ multiplex PCR, and TCRdb holds only the in-frame ones, with some missing. Of some 300,000 clones in the sample, roughly nine tenths were seen once. What was sequenced was PBMCs or T cells enriched from blood (not recorded which). The chain is built from TRBV6-5 and TRBJ2-1, with 11 bases that match TRBD2. The origin of this receptor is a woman in her forties or fifties who had been exposed to COVID-19. The CDR3 DNA reads TGTGCCAGCAGTTCTCTAGCGGGGGGCCTCAATGAGCAGTTCTTC. This codes for CASSSLAGGLNEQFF.